Following are 18 T cell receptor beta chains from one sample sequenced in a study of cytotoxic CD8 clonotypes in ibrutinib-treated CLL (dated by TCRdb to about 2021). The library was generated by the immunoSEQ multiplex PCR assay. The table was pulled from immuneACCESS by TCRdb, which kept in-frame rearrangements only. Such tables lose some clones; where checked, under half of the loss comes from unresolved V genes, and the rest has no known cause. Here the sample has approximately 91,000 clones; 75% to 85% occur a single time. Of the sample, approximately 5.1% is held by the ten largest clones. Interpreted using the paper, the time point label stands for: about 11 months on ibrutinib. The sample here was PBMCs, taken after 12 months of ibrutinib treatment. The source of these receptors is a human donor with chronic lymphocytic leukemia.

The chain employs TRBV7-9 and TRBJ2-3, with D maybe TRBD2 (6 bases). In germline, CDR1 is SEHNR, CDR2 FQNEAQ (reference sequence). Trimming shortened V by 5 bases and J by 4 bases, and 13 bases separated the two germline ends. The length of the CDR3 is 14 residues. This CDR3 is CASSLDPGADTQYF. The DNA of the CDR3 is TGTGCCAGCAGCCTCGACCCGGGGGCAGATACGCAGTATTTT.

The chain links TRBV28 to TRBJ1-5; D is perhaps TRBD1 (5 bases). CDR1 and CDR2 (germline): MDHEN, SYDVKM. The CDR3 has 13 amino acids. Trimming shortened V by 10 bases and J by 5 bases, and 15 bases separated the two germline ends. CDR3 region: CATREGSDQPQHF. The CDR3 region has the DNA TGTGCCACCAGAGAGGGGAGCGATCAGCCCCAGCATTTT.

This rearrangement joins TRBV7-9 to TRBJ2-4; TRBD1 matches 8 bases. The CDR3 sequence is 14 residues long. CDR1 and CDR2 from the germline V gene are SEHNR and FQNEAQ (reference sequence). V shed 5 bases and J 4 bases; nucleotides not matched to a gene: 4. The CDR3 DNA reads TGTGCCAGCAGCCCGCGGACAGGGAAAAACATTCAGTACTTC. This codes for CASSPRTGKNIQYF.

V is TRBV6-6 and J is TRBJ1-5, with D possibly TRBD1 on 5 matching bases. The CDR3 contains 13 residues. V was clipped by 1 base and J by 4 bases, with 5 bases between them. Germline-derived CDR1 and CDR2 are MNHNY and SVGAGI (reference sequence). CDR3 in amino acids: CASSYWGNQPQHF. The CDR3, as DNA: TGTGCCAGCAGTTACTGGGGGAATCAGCCCCAGCATTTT.

The CDR3 DNA is TGCGCCAGCAGTGCCTCAGGGGTCGAGCAGTACTTC. Amino acid sequence: CASSASGVEQYF. The chain combines TRBV10-2 with TRBJ2-7, with D possibly matching TRBD1 (6 bases). Germline lookup yields CDR1 WSHSY and CDR2 SAAADI. Trimming cost V 4 bases and J 6 bases, with 10 bases left between them. This CDR3 is 12 amino acids long.

The gene calls are TRBV6-5 and TRBJ1-5; D unresolved. The ends were cut back, 4 bases at V and 2 bases at J, with 15 bases in the middle. Looked up from germline, CDR1 is MNHEY and CDR2 is SVGAGI. The CDR3 contains 16 residues. DNA of the CDR3: TGTGCCAGCAGTTCCCTGGGCCTTGGGGGCAATCAGCCCCAGCATTTT. Translating it yields CASSSLGLGGNQPQHF.

The rearrangement uses TRBV5-1 and TRBJ2-5; tentative D call: TRBD2 (6 bases). CDR1 is SGHRS, CDR2 YFSETQ, per germline. The V gene lost 7 bases and the J gene lost 2 bases, with 9 bases spanning the gap. This CDR3 is built from 12 residues. This chain's CDR3 is CASRRGQETQYF. As DNA, the CDR3 is TGCGCCAGCCGCCGGGGGCAAGAGACCCAGTACTTC.

This chain uses TRBV27 with TRBJ2-7, with a weak D call TRBD1 (5 bases). Looked up from germline, CDR1 is MNHEY and CDR2 is SMNVEV (reference sequence). The CDR3 runs 13 residues. V was clipped by 5 bases and J by 6 bases, with 14 bases between them. CDR3 DNA: TGTGCCAGCAGTCCCGGGTGGGGCACCGAGCAGTACTTC. This translates into CASSPGWGTEQYF.

The chain combines TRBV5-1 with TRBJ2-1, with D possibly called TRBD1 or TRBD2 (5 bases each). Trimming shortened V by 4 bases and J by 7 bases, and 12 bases separated the two germline ends. CDR1 is SGHRS, CDR2 YFSETQ, per germline. CDR3 length: 13 residues. CDR3 protein: CASSRGPGNEQFF. The CDR3 region has the DNA TGCGCCAGCAGCCGGGGACCTGGAAATGAGCAGTTCTTC.

The rearrangement links TRBV21-1 to TRBJ2-2; the table gives TRBD2 as D, unverified against the DNA. TRBV21-1 is flagged as a pseudogene. There are 16 residues in the CDR3. CDR3 protein: CASSTHGEGNTGELFF. Written as DNA, the CDR3 is TGTGCCAGCAGCACGCACGGGGAGGGGAACACCGGGGAGCTGTTTTTT.

The chain couples TRBV7-9 to TRBJ1-3; D unresolved. CDR1 is SEHNR, CDR2 FQNEAQ, per germline (reference sequence). The CDR3 totals 15 residues. V lost 4 bases, J lost 8 bases, and 18 bases lay in between. CDR3 sequence: CASSSRLQSGDTIYF. CDR3 DNA: TGTGCCAGCAGCTCCCGACTCCAATCCGGGGACACCATATATTTT.

The rearrangement joins TRBV19 to TRBJ2-5; D not resolved. This CDR3 is built from 16 residues. V gave up 0 bases and J gave up 0 bases, with 11 bases separating them. Germline lookup yields CDR1 LNHDA and CDR2 SQIVND (reference sequence). In nucleotides, the CDR3 is TGTGCCAGTAGTATAGAGGGCAGATCCTACCAAGAGACCCAGTACTTC. Its translation is CASSIEGRSYQETQYF.

V and J are TRBV4-3 and TRBJ1-2; 10 bases are shared with TRBD1. J lost 4 bases, V lost 0 bases, and 17 bases had no gene match. CDR3 size: 20 residues. CDR1 and CDR2 (germline): LGHNA, YSLEER. CDR3 coding DNA: TGCGCCAGCAGCCAAGAGCACGGGACAGGGGTCCCTTCCCTCCTCTATGGCTACACCTTC. It is translated as CASSQEHGTGVPSLLYGYTF.

This chain links TRBV6-6 with TRBJ2-2, with TRBD1 as a possible D gene (5 bases). The CDR3 is made up of 13 amino acids. Germline V gene sequence: CDR1 MNHNY, CDR2 SVGAGI (reference sequence). Trimming took 6 bases from V and 6 from J, leaving 11 bases between them. CDR3 bases: TGTGCCAGCAGCCCAGGGTTCCCCGGGGAGCTGTTTTTT. Translated, it gives CASSPGFPGELFF.

CDR3 sequence (DNA): TGTGCCAGCAGCTCCCCGGCACTTCGGGAGACCCAGTACTTC. It yields the protein CASSSPALRETQYF. This chain uses TRBV11-3 with TRBJ2-5; D unclear. The CDR3 is 14 residues long. V lost 4 bases to trimming and J lost 5 bases, with 14 bases between them. Germline V CDR1 and CDR2: SGHNT, YENEEA.

CDR3 amino acids: CASRGRAQARGYTF. In DNA form, the CDR3 reads TGTGCCAGCAGGGGCCGGGCTCAAGCGCGTGGCTACACCTTC. The V and J genes are TRBV27 and TRBJ1-2; D not certain. V shed 6 bases and J shed 7 bases, with 18 bases lying between them. Germline CDR1 reads MNHEY; CDR2 reads SMNVEV (reference sequence). The CDR3 is made up of 14 amino acids.

The chain has TRBV6-5 and TRBJ1-2; TRBD1 matches 11 bases. Unmatched junction bases numbered 10, after V lost 6 bases and J lost 7 bases. CDR1 is MNHEY, CDR2 SVGAGI, per germline. The CDR3 is 15 amino acids. The CDR3 loop is CASRPPGQGVGGYTF. The CDR3 region has the DNA TGTGCCAGCAGACCCCCGGGACAGGGGGTTGGTGGCTACACCTTC.

The rearrangement uses TRBV4-2 and TRBJ1-2, with a possible D match to TRBD1 (6 bases). Trimming took off 0 bases at V and 4 bases at J, with 12 bases between the two ends. Looked up from germline, CDR1 is LGHNA and CDR2 is YNFKEQ. The CDR3 runs 15 residues. The CDR3 sequence is CASSQDLGGGYGYTF. The CDR3 DNA follows: TGTGCCAGCAGCCAAGATCTCGGAGGGGGCTATGGCTACACCTTC.